This T cell receptor beta chain was sequenced in a study of preoperative IRX-2 immunotherapy in early breast cancer. Clones were sequenced by immunoSEQ multiplex PCR, and TCRdb holds only the in-frame ones, with some missing. The repertoire holds about 7,700 clones, with 75% to 85% as singletons. Germline V lookup: CDR1 MNHGY, CDR2 SAAAGT. The V end was cut by 4 bases, the J end by 6 bases, with 9 bases between. The CDR3 is 12 amino acids. Regarding treatment: preoperative locoregional IRX-2 cytokine immunotherapy. This clone has only a few counts. This material consisted of tumor tissue, taken after IRX-2 immunotherapy. The source is a human donor with breast cancer. The V and J genes are TRBV6-8 and TRBJ2-5; possible D gene TRBD1, 5 bases. CDR3 coding DNA: TGTGCCAGCAGTTTCCAGGGTCAGACCCAGTACTTC. Translation gives CASSFQGQTQYF.